This T cell receptor beta chain was sequenced during a study of T cell repertoires in cytomegalovirus infection. Across the whole study: The public TCR beta signatures pointed to both CMV infection and matching HLA type. Study observations and caveats: Dominating the ex vivo response were TCR beta clonotypes that were CMV-specific and HLA-C-restricted.

This clonotype came up a few times. Its antigen is currently unknown. TCRdb recomputed calls from the reads with MiXCR, one row per CDR3 protein. The sample yields about 97,000 distinct CDR3 sequences, 16% seen once. The V end lost 10 bases, the J end lost 5 bases, and 17 bases lay between the germline ends. CDR3 size: 13 residues. Looked up from germline, CDR1 is SGHAT and CDR2 is FQNNGV. What was sequenced was PBMCs. This clonotype originated in a human donor in good health (CMV status not recorded). Some clones in this sample may be carry-over from other donors' samples. This sequence joins TRBV11-2 and TRBJ1-1; D perhaps matches TRBD1 (6 bases). CDR3 DNA sequence: TGTGCCACCTCAGGGGATGAGGGAACTGAAGCTTTCTTT. The encoded protein is CATSGDEGTEAFF.